This entry describes one TCR beta chain. Per the original data handling: Amplification with reference gene primers provided the estimates of nucleated cell counts. The assay was immunoSEQ multiplex PCR, and TCRdb's table has in-frame clones only and misses some. V, J and clone size are taken as reported in that table, and D and trimming were inferred from the DNA itself. Of roughly 250,000 clones listed, less than 90% are singletons. Germline assignment: CDR1 SGDLS and CDR2 YYNGEE. J lost 4 bases, V lost 4 bases, and 6 bases had no gene match. The CDR3 extends over 15 amino acids. These data come from a study of blood T cell repertoires in COVID-19. Study overall: Researchers got acute and convalescent COVID-19 samples from the United States, Italy and Spain. Nucleic acid was either cDNA or gDNA, and it came from T cells, B-cell-depleted T cells, or PBMCs.

Seattle's enrolled individuals joined amid active infection and were then monitored longitudinally. The clonotype was recovered from a woman aged 30 to 39 with COVID-19, enrolled during active disease. The sequenced material came from peripheral blood. The V gene is TRBV9, the J gene TRBJ2-1, with 9 bases matching TRBD2. Here the CDR3 reads CASSISGGNYNEQFF. CDR3 DNA: TGTGCCAGCAGCATCAGCGGGGGGAATTACAATGAGCAGTTCTTC. Using reference TRBV9 and TRBJ2-1 for the parts outside the CDR3, the full variable domain is DSGVTQTPKHLITATGQRVTLRCSPRSGDLSVYWYQQSLDQGLQFLIQYYNGEERAKGNILERFSAQQFPDLHSELNLSSLELGDSALYFCASSISGGNYNEQFFGPGTRLTVL.